This TCR beta chain was retrieved from a study of T cells in Graves' hyperthyroidism and ophthalmopathy. The CDR3 consists of 15 residues. Germline V gives CDR1 LGHNA, CDR2 YSLEER. The V gene end was trimmed by 4 bases and the J gene end by 6 bases; junction bases not matched to a gene: 9. Amplification of TCR beta CDR3 regions was performed using RNA transcripts as template. A first-round RT-PCR of the TCR CDR3 used the HTBI primer set. TCRdb redid the calling of the multiplex PCR reads with MiXCR, one entry per CDR3 protein. The sample has about 500,000 distinct CDR3 sequences, 16% seen once. The V gene is TRBV4-3, the J gene TRBJ1-2, with TRBD1 identical over 9 bases. This TCR was recovered from a woman in her 30s with Graves' ophthalmopathy. The specimen was blood. CDR3 amino acids: CASSPSDRGNNGYTF. CDR3 nucleotide sequence: TGCGCCAGCAGCCCCTCGGACAGGGGCAATAATGGCTACACCTTC.